What follows are 24 T cell receptor beta chains derived from one specimen sequenced in a study of blood T cell repertoires in COVID-19. Clones were sequenced by immunoSEQ multiplex PCR, and TCRdb holds only the in-frame ones, with some missing. Of about 56,000 clones in the sample, around 92% are singletons; the top ten hold over 15%. Sequenced input: peripheral blood. All receptors derive from a human donor in a cohort sampled during active COVID-19.

This chain uses TRBV20-1 with TRBJ1-2; D unresolved. Germline V gene sequence: CDR1 DFQATT, CDR2 SNEGSKA (reference sequence). CDR3 size: 11 residues. The ends were cut back, 4 bases at V and 4 bases at J, with 7 bases in the middle. The CDR3 loop is CSATQSYGYTF. The CDR3, as DNA: TGCAGTGCTACCCAGTCCTATGGCTACACCTTC.

This sequence joins TRBV7-2 and TRBJ2-2, with TRBD1 matching 9 bases. Germline assignment: CDR1 SGHTA and CDR2 FQGNSA. This CDR3 contains 17 residues. V dropped 0 bases and J dropped 7; count of bases not matched to a gene: 9. CDR3 residues: CASSLAGQGIAYGELFF. The CDR3 DNA follows: TGTGCCAGCAGCTTAGCGGGACAGGGAATCGCTTACGGGGAGCTGTTTTTT.

This clone was detected only once. The V gene is TRBV12-3 or TRBV12-4, the J gene TRBJ2-2; D gene ambiguous. Trimming removed 3 bases at V and 8 bases at J, with 4 bases between. The CDR3 contains 11 residues. The chain's CDR3 is CASSLRGELFF. The CDR3 DNA is TGTGCCAGCAGTTTGAGGGGGGAGCTGTTTTTT.

This clone was counted only a few times. The J gene is TRBJ1-3, the V gene TRBV7-9; 10 bases fit TRBD1. The CDR3 covers 18 residues. From germline, CDR1 is SEHNR and CDR2 FQNEAQ (reference sequence). J gave up 3 bases and V 6 bases, and 14 bases lay outside the gene matches. The chain's CDR3 is CASRSTGTGVSDGNTIYF. In nucleotides, the CDR3 is TGTGCCAGCAGGTCGACCGGGACAGGGGTGTCAGATGGAAACACCATATATTTT.

The genes are TRBV5-6 and TRBJ2-5; perhaps TRBD1 as D (6 bases). The V end lost 2 bases, the J end lost 1 base, and 12 bases lay between the germline ends. This CDR3 is 15 amino acids long. The V gene's germline CDR1 is SGHDT and CDR2 YYEEEE. CDR3 residues: CASSLWWTAQETQYF. The CDR3 coding sequence is TGTGCCAGCAGCTTATGGTGGACAGCCCAAGAGACCCAGTACTTC.

The chain uses TRBV5-1 and TRBJ2-5, with TRBD2 identical over 10 bases. Trimming at V came to 0 bases and at J to 4 bases, leaving 3 bases not matched to a gene. Germline V gene lookup returns CDR1 SGHRS and CDR2 YFSETQ. This CDR3 is 15 amino acids long. CDR3 DNA sequence: TGCGCCAGCAGCTTGGTCCCTAGCGGGGGAGAGACCCAGTACTTC. This codes for CASSLVPSGGETQYF.

The V and J genes are TRBV30 and TRBJ2-7, with 8 bases that match TRBD2. V lost 0 bases and J lost 2; bases outside the gene matches: 6. This CDR3 has 15 residues. The germline CDR1 and CDR2 sequences are GTSNPN and SVGIG (reference sequence). The CDR3 protein is CAWSVWGTRPYEQYF. The CDR3 DNA sequence: TGTGCCTGGAGTGTGTGGGGGACTAGACCCTACGAGCAGTACTTC.

The CDR3 region is CASSLATGGWEGETQYF. The CDR3 nucleotides read TGTGCCAGCAGCCTAGCGACAGGGGGCTGGGAGGGAGAGACCCAGTACTTC. J is TRBJ2-5 and V is TRBV5-5, with TRBD1 identical over 10 bases. The CDR3 totals 17 residues. In germline, CDR1 is SGHKS, CDR2 YYEKEE (reference sequence). V lost 4 bases, J lost 4 bases, and 13 bases stayed unmatched.

In its sample, this clone was seen once. This rearrangement joins TRBV9 to TRBJ2-5, with D unclear. V was trimmed by 4 bases and J by 1 base, leaving 14 bases between them. CDR1 is SGDLS and CDR2 is YYNGEE in the germline V gene. The CDR3 is 15 residues long. The CDR3 bases are TGTGCCAGCAGCCCCAAAGTGGGCGCCCAAGAGACCCAGTACTTC. This sequence encodes CASSPKVGAQETQYF.

The chain has TRBV10-3 and TRBJ1-5; 11 bases are shared with TRBD1. The V and J ends lost 10 bases and 5 bases, in that order; junction bases with no gene match: 7. Germline values: CDR1 ENHRY, CDR2 SYGVKD. The CDR3 consists of 14 residues. The DNA for the CDR3 is TGTGCCACCGACAGGGGACAGGGGGATCAGCCCCAGCATTTT. This sequence encodes CATDRGQGDQPQHF.

The chain employs TRBV7-9 and TRBJ2-2; the D gene is possibly TRBD2 (7 bases). Between the trimmed V and J ends, which lost 5 bases and 4 bases, there was a span of 17 bases. The V gene's germline CDR1 is SEHNR and CDR2 FQNEAQ (reference sequence). The CDR3 length is 16 residues. Written as DNA, the CDR3 is TGTGCCAGCAGCCCGCTCGGGGGGCGAAGCACCGGGGAGCTGTTTTTT. Translation gives CASSPLGGRSTGELFF.

This chain links TRBV5-1 with TRBJ2-3, with 8 bases lining up with TRBD2. Germline loops: CDR1 SGHRS, CDR2 YFSETQ. The J segment lost 2 bases and the V segment lost 0 bases, leaving 8 bases of the junction unmatched. The CDR3 sequence is 17 residues long. The CDR3 sequence: CASSLAPGLVLTDTQYF. The CDR3 DNA sequence: TGCGCCAGCAGCTTGGCCCCGGGACTAGTTCTCACAGATACGCAGTATTTT.

This rearrangement joins TRBV3-1 (or the pseudogene TRBV3-2) to TRBJ2-2, with D tentatively TRBD2 (5 bases). The V gene's germline CDR1 is LGHDT and CDR2 YNNKEL (reference sequence). Trimming removed 2 bases from V and 7 bases from J, with 11 bases in between. The CDR3 length is 14 residues. CDR3 bases: TGTGCCAGCAGCCAATTTGGTGCGGGCGGGGAGCTGTTTTTT. It is translated as CASSQFGAGGELFF.

This chain connects TRBV7-9 to TRBJ2-5; possible D gene TRBD1, 5 bases. The germline V and J ends were trimmed by 2 bases and 5 bases, with 15 bases remaining between them. Per the germline V gene, CDR1 is SEHNR and CDR2 is FQNEAQ (reference sequence). This CDR3 comprises 15 residues. CDR3 region: CASSLKAGWWETQYF. The CDR3 nucleotides read TGTGCCAGCAGCTTAAAGGCAGGGTGGTGGGAGACCCAGTACTTC.

The CDR3 region is CASSQIVTGNQPQHF. Written as DNA, the CDR3 is TGCGCCAGCAGCCAAATCGTAACAGGTAATCAGCCCCAGCATTTT. The chain recombines TRBV4-3 with TRBJ1-5; perhaps TRBD1 as D (5 bases). This CDR3 region has 15 residues. V gave up 2 bases and J gave up 4 bases, with 12 bases separating them. Germline CDR1 and CDR2: LGHNA and YSLEER.

The gene calls are TRBV5-4 and TRBJ1-2; 9 nucleotides line up with TRBD1. CDR1 and CDR2 (germline): SGHNT, YYREEE (reference sequence). This CDR3 has 13 residues. V shed 4 bases, J shed 7 bases, and the junction held 5 bases outside the gene matches. In DNA form, the CDR3 reads TGTGCCAGCAGCCCGGGACAGGGCCTTGGCTACACCTTC. Translating it yields CASSPGQGLGYTF. Combining the CDR3 with reference TRBV5-4 and TRBJ1-2 gives the whole variable domain ETGVTQSPTHLIKTRGQQVTLRCSSQSGHNTVSWYQQALGQGPQFIFQYYREEENGRGNFPPRFSGLQFPNYSSELNVNALELDDSALYLCASSPGQGLGYTFGSGTRLTVV.

The chain is built from TRBV27 and TRBJ1-5; 8 bases are a match to TRBD1. V was clipped by 6 bases and J by 7 bases; unmatched bases: 14. Germline V gene lookup returns CDR1 MNHEY and CDR2 SMNVEV (reference sequence). The CDR3 totals 16 residues. The CDR3 sequence is CASSLDWTGSRQPQHF. The CDR3 nucleotides read TGTGCCAGCAGCCTTGACTGGACAGGGAGCCGGCAGCCCCAGCATTTT.

The sample holds one count of this clone. V usage is TRBV6-1 and J usage is TRBJ1-2; TRBD1 is a possible D gene (5 bases). V lost 2 bases and J 6 bases, leaving 16 bases between the germline ends. CDR1 MNHNS and CDR2 SASEGT come from the germline V gene. The CDR3 extends over 15 amino acids. DNA for the CDR3: TGTGCCAGCAGTGAATTCGTCAGCCTCAGGGATGGCTACACCTTC. This codes for CASSEFVSLRDGYTF.

The CDR3 loop reads CASSPSPWRSGNNEQFF. As DNA, the CDR3 is TGTGCCAGCAGCCCAAGCCCTTGGAGGAGTGGTAACAATGAGCAGTTCTTC. V gene TRBV5-6 combines with J gene TRBJ2-1; possibly TRBD2 for D (5 bases). V was shortened by 4 bases and J by 5 bases, with 22 bases between the two germline ends. From germline, CDR1 is SGHDT and CDR2 YYEEEE. The CDR3 length is 17 residues.

The chain has TRBV7-9 and TRBJ2-5; perhaps TRBD2 as D (6 bases). Between the trimmed V and J ends, which lost 5 bases and 5 bases, there was a span of 9 bases. The germline gives CDR1 SEHNR, CDR2 FQNEAQ (reference sequence). The CDR3 is 12 residues long. CDR3 DNA sequence: TGTGCCAGCAGCGCGGCGGGGGAGACCCAGTACTTC. This sequence encodes CASSAAGETQYF.

As DNA, the CDR3 is TGCGCCAGCAGCTTGGAGCCGGAGGTAGCGGGAGTTTTGTATTTT. This sequence encodes CASSLEPEVAGVLYF. The chain links TRBV5-1 to TRBJ2-3; TRBD2 matches 9 bases. CDR1 and CDR2 from the germline V gene are SGHRS and YFSETQ. With 0 bases clipped from V and 14 bases from J, the junction kept 13 bases outside the gene matches. CDR3 size: 15 residues.

This clone came up a few times. The rearrangement links TRBV21-1 to TRBJ2-7; the table names TRBD1, a call not compared with the DNA. TRBV21-1 represents a pseudogene. This CDR3 contains 20 residues. Here the CDR3 reads CASSKKGDSSPSTANYEQYF. The CDR3, as DNA: TGTGCCAGCAGCAAAAAAGGGGACAGTTCCCCATCAACAGCGAACTACGAGCAGTACTTC.

The chain recombines TRBV7-9 with TRBJ2-3; 8 bases fit TRBD1. The CDR3 length is 15 residues. From germline, CDR1 is SEHNR and CDR2 FQNEAQ (reference sequence). V trimming: 2 bases; J trimming: 3 bases; junction bases outside the gene matches: 4. The CDR3 sequence is CASSLSYRGTDTQYF. The CDR3 DNA reads as TGTGCCAGCAGCTTATCTTACAGGGGGACAGATACGCAGTATTTT. Drawing the rest from reference TRBV7-9 and TRBJ2-3, the complete variable domain is DTGVSQNPRHKITKRGQNVTFRCDPISEHNRLYWYRQTLGQGPEFLTYFQNEAQLEKSRLLSDRFSAERPKGSFSTLEIQRTEQGDSAMYLCASSLSYRGTDTQYFGPGTRLTVL.

The rearrangement joins TRBV6-2 or TRBV6-3 to TRBJ2-1, with 12 bases identical to TRBD2. From germline, CDR1 is MNHEY and CDR2 SVGEGT. The J segment lost 9 bases and the V segment lost 5 bases, leaving 14 bases of the junction unmatched. CDR3 length: 17 residues. The CDR3 DNA reads as TGTGCCAGCAGTCCCCGACTAGCGGGGGAGGGAAGGGGTGAGCAGTTCTTC. Its protein is CASSPRLAGEGRGEQFF.